Shown below are 26 T cell receptor beta chains from a single sample sequenced in a study of OX40 agonist ivuxolimab in advanced cancers. The method was immunoSEQ multiplex PCR; TCRdb's version includes in-frame clones alone and lacks a portion of them. The repertoire holds about 150,000 clones, with roughly 94% as singletons. The sequenced sample was CD4+ or CD8+ T cells sorted from blood, obtained in a trial of the OX40 agonist ivuxolimab. The origin of the receptors is an adult with an advanced solid tumor such as melanoma, head and neck, liver or kidney cancer.

The rearrangement uses TRBV27 and TRBJ2-7; TRBD1 agrees at 8 bases. With 5 bases clipped from V and 5 bases from J, the junction kept 17 bases outside the gene matches. Germline loops: CDR1 MNHEY, CDR2 SMNVEV (reference sequence). The CDR3 length is 17 residues. CDR3 sequence (DNA): TGTGCCAGCAGTCCCCACGCCGGACAGCCAGGGGGCCACGAGCAGTACTTC. Residues: CASSPHAGQPGGHEQYF.

The chain uses TRBV4-1 and TRBJ2-3; TRBD2 agrees at 7 bases. Germline V gives CDR1 MGHRA, CDR2 YSYEKL. The CDR3 loop spans 16 amino acids. The V segment lost 4 bases and the J segment 6 bases; nucleotides outside the gene matches: 13. The CDR3 region has the DNA TGCGCCAGCAGCCGCGGACTAGGAAGGGTTGAGGATACGCAGTATTTT. Translating gives CASSRGLGRVEDTQYF.

This clone came up once. The J gene is TRBJ1-2, the V gene TRBV28; 8 bases fit TRBD1. The CDR3 sequence is 13 residues long. CDR1 MDHEN and CDR2 SYDVKM come from the germline V gene. The V gene end was trimmed by 6 bases and the J gene end by 4 bases; junction bases not matched to a gene: 4. The CDR3 sequence is CASSVGQGYGYTF. In DNA, the CDR3 is TGTGCCAGCAGCGTCGGACAGGGCTATGGCTACACCTTC.

The chain joins TRBV29-1 to TRBJ2-4; tentatively, D is TRBD1 (5 bases). V was clipped by 5 bases and J by 4 bases, with 9 bases between them. The germline V gene encodes CDR1 SQVTM and CDR2 ANQGSEA. This CDR3 is built from 12 residues. Here the CDR3 DNA reads TGCAGCGTTTCAAGGGGAAAAAACATTCAGTACTTC. As protein: CSVSRGKNIQYF.

The V call is TRBV7-9, the J call TRBJ1-1; D is unclear. Germline-derived CDR1 and CDR2 are SEHNR and FQNEAQ (reference sequence). The CDR3 is made up of 14 amino acids. Deletions cut 3 bases from V and 3 bases from J, with 11 bases between. In DNA, the CDR3 is TGTGCCAGCAGCTTGGGGTATCGGGACACTGAAGCTTTCTTT. This gives the protein CASSLGYRDTEAFF.

J is TRBJ2-5 and V is TRBV5-6; a possible D gene is TRBD2 (7 bases). The CDR3 sequence is 16 residues long. Germline-derived CDR1 and CDR2 are SGHDT and YYEEEE. V was clipped by 3 bases and J by 7 bases, with 22 bases between them. CDR3 in DNA: TGTGCCAGCAGCTCCCTATTGGGGGGGCGTCCAGCGACCCAGTACTTC. It specifies CASSSLLGGRPATQYF.

The genes are TRBV19 and TRBJ2-5; TRBD2 aligns across 8 bases. Germline trimming cut 7 bases from V and 5 bases from J; bases unmatched to any gene: 12. The CDR3 length is 15 residues. Germline V CDR1 and CDR2: LNHDA, SQIVND (reference sequence). DNA of the CDR3: TGTGCCAGTACCCCCAGCGGGAGAGGGCTGGAGACCCAGTACTTC. It specifies CASTPSGRGLETQYF.

The rearrangement uses TRBV28 and TRBJ1-2, with D maybe TRBD1 (5 bases). V gave up 6 bases and J gave up 4 bases, with 12 bases separating them. The CDR3 contains 13 residues. CDR1 is MDHEN and CDR2 is SYDVKM in the germline V gene. The CDR3 DNA reads TGTGCCAGCAGCCTGGCGAGGGGCTATGGCTACACCTTC. Residues: CASSLARGYGYTF.

The chain employs TRBV20-1 and TRBJ1-2; D is unclear. The V end was cut by 5 bases, the J end by 4 bases, with 8 bases between. The V gene's germline CDR1 is DFQATT and CDR2 SNEGSKA (reference sequence). The length of the CDR3 is 11 residues. The CDR3 protein is CSAAQSYGYTF. For the CDR3, the DNA is TGCAGTGCTGCCCAGAGCTATGGCTACACCTTC.

The chain has TRBV11-2 and TRBJ2-4, with TRBD2 as a possible D gene (6 bases). V was trimmed by 4 bases and J by 1 base, leaving 8 bases between them. The germline gives CDR1 SGHAT, CDR2 FQNNGV. This CDR3 is 14 amino acids long. The CDR3, as DNA: TGTGCCAGCAGCTCGGGAGCCGCCAAAAACATTCAGTACTTC. This gives the protein CASSSGAAKNIQYF. Using reference TRBV11-2 and TRBJ2-4 for the parts outside the CDR3, the full variable domain is EAGVAQSPRYKIIEKRQSVAFWCNPISGHATLYWYQQILGQGPKLLIQFQNNGVVDDSQLPKDRFSAERLKGVDSTLKIQPAKLEDSAVYLCASSSGAAKNIQYFGAGTRLSVL.

The rearrangement uses TRBV27 and TRBJ1-4; D unclear. Trimming took 4 bases from V and 0 from J, leaving 15 bases between them. Looked up from germline, CDR1 is MNHEY and CDR2 is SMNVEV (reference sequence). The CDR3 contains 17 residues. The CDR3 coding sequence is TGTGCCAGCAGTTCCCCCCCCGGGAGTGCAACTAATGAAAAACTGTTTTTT. Translated, it gives CASSSPPGSATNEKLFF. The full variable domain, completed using reference TRBV27 and TRBJ1-4, is EAQVTQNPRYLITVTGKKLTVTCSQNMNHEYMSWYRQDPGLGLRQIYYSMNVEVTDKGDVPEGYKVSRKEKRNFPLILESPSPNQTSLYFCASSSPPGSATNEKLFFGSGTQLSVL.

The chain carries TRBV7-2 and TRBJ2-1; either TRBD1 or TRBD2 may fit D (6 bases each). The CDR3 totals 12 residues. CDR1 and CDR2 (germline): SGHTA, FQGNSA. The V end was cut by 9 bases, the J end by 9 bases, with 15 bases between. The CDR3 loop is CASGGPHSEQFF. The CDR3 nucleotides are TGTGCCAGTGGGGGGCCGCACAGTGAGCAGTTCTTC.

This chain uses TRBV19 with TRBJ1-1, with D unclear. V shed 7 bases and J shed 5 bases, with 14 bases lying between them. The CDR3 contains 13 residues. CDR1 and CDR2 (germline): LNHDA, SQIVND (reference sequence). The CDR3 reads CASTKRAITEAFF. The CDR3 DNA is TGTGCCAGTACTAAGAGGGCTATAACTGAAGCTTTCTTT.

This clone was recorded only once. The chain uses TRBV7-9 and TRBJ1-3, with 7 positions matching TRBD1. The trim removed 4 bases at V and 13 bases at J, leaving 16 bases unmatched. Germline V CDR1 and CDR2: SEHNR, FQNEAQ (reference sequence). The CDR3 covers 15 residues. The CDR3 reads CASSSTRDRGHHIYF. The CDR3 DNA is TGTGCCAGCAGCTCCACCCGGGACAGAGGACACCATATATATTTT.

This clone was seen once. The V call is TRBV25-1, the J call TRBJ1-2; 8 bases are a match to TRBD1. The CDR3 is 13 residues long. The V segment lost 6 bases and the J segment 6 bases; nucleotides outside the gene matches: 6. The germline V gene has CDR1 MGHDK and CDR2 SYGVNS. CDR3 in DNA: TGTGCCAGCAGAGCCGACAGGGGTGATGGCTACACCTTC. Its protein product is CASRADRGDGYTF.

The chain employs TRBV7-2 and TRBJ2-1, with 10 bases identical to TRBD2. V shed 2 bases, J shed 10 bases, and the junction held 14 bases outside the gene matches. The germline gives CDR1 SGHTA, CDR2 FQGNSA. The CDR3 sequence is 17 residues long. The CDR3 sequence is CASSLRVRTSGQWEQFF. The DNA of the CDR3 is TGTGCCAGCAGCTTAAGGGTAAGGACTAGCGGCCAATGGGAGCAGTTCTTC.

DNA of the CDR3: TGTGCCAGCTCACCTCTCGACAGGGACTCTAACTATGGCTACACCTTC. Translated, it gives CASSPLDRDSNYGYTF. The V and J genes are TRBV18 and TRBJ1-2; 7 bases fit TRBD1. The CDR3 length is 16 residues. Trimming took 3 bases from V and 0 from J; bases not matched to a gene: 7. CDR1 KGHSH and CDR2 LQKENI come from the germline V gene.

This clone was observed once. V is TRBV5-1 and J is TRBJ2-5, with TRBD2 identical over 11 bases. CDR1 and CDR2 from the germline V gene are SGHRS and YFSETQ. V dropped 4 bases and J dropped 2; count of bases not matched to a gene: 4. The CDR3 spans 15 residues. CDR3 amino acids: CASSPGTSGQETQYF. The DNA for the CDR3 is TGCGCCAGCAGCCCGGGGACTAGCGGTCAAGAGACCCAGTACTTC.

The chain combines TRBV11-2 with TRBJ2-1; possible D gene TRBD2, 6 bases. Germline values: CDR1 SGHAT, CDR2 FQNNGV. The CDR3 contains 13 residues. V lost 8 bases and J 7 bases, leaving 15 bases between the germline ends. The CDR3 bases are TGTGCCAGCGGGGTACAGCGGGCAAATGAGCAGTTCTTC. Its translation: CASGVQRANEQFF. The whole variable domain, remainder taken from reference TRBV11-2 and TRBJ2-1, is EAGVAQSPRYKIIEKRQSVAFWCNPISGHATLYWYQQILGQGPKLLIQFQNNGVVDDSQLPKDRFSAERLKGVDSTLKIQPAKLEDSAVYLCASGVQRANEQFFGPGTRLTVL.

The chain joins TRBV19 to TRBJ1-5; possibly TRBD1 for D (5 bases). The CDR3 runs 15 residues. Germline CDR1 and CDR2: LNHDA and SQIVND (reference sequence). Trimming stripped 4 bases from V and 4 bases from J, with 14 bases between. CDR3 bases: TGTGCCAGTAGTAGCGGACAAGTTCTAAATCAGCCCCAGCATTTT. This sequence encodes CASSSGQVLNQPQHF.

CDR3 DNA: TGTGCCAGCAGCGTCCAACCGCTAGCGGACCGCTACGAGCAGTACTTC. Amino acid sequence: CASSVQPLADRYEQYF. This sequence joins TRBV9 and TRBJ2-7; TRBD2 matches at 7 bases. Per germline, CDR1 SGDLS and CDR2 YYNGEE. The length of the CDR3 is 16 residues. V shed 2 bases and J 3 bases; nucleotides not matched to a gene: 11.

V usage is TRBV7-2 and J usage is TRBJ2-1, with a tentative D call TRBD2 (5 bases). Trimming removed 3 bases at V and 13 bases at J, with 19 bases between. The CDR3 length is 14 residues. CDR1 SGHTA and CDR2 FQGNSA come from the germline V gene. The DNA of the CDR3 is TGTGCCAGCAGCTTCGGACTGCAAACCGGAGACCAGTTCTTC. Translated: CASSFGLQTGDQFF.

J is TRBJ1-2 and V is TRBV9; the D gene is possibly TRBD1 (6 bases). The germline gives CDR1 SGDLS, CDR2 YYNGEE. CDR3 length: 16 residues. V was trimmed by 3 bases and J by 2 bases, leaving 17 bases between them. In DNA form, the CDR3 reads TGTGCCAGCAGCGCCCCCCGGGGGGCGTCGAACTATGGCTACACCTTC. Encoded protein: CASSAPRGASNYGYTF.

This chain connects TRBV7-2 to TRBJ2-3, with 12 positions matching TRBD2. The CDR3 length is 17 residues. After removal of 10 bases from V and 1 base from J, the junction contained 12 bases not matched to a gene. CDR1 and CDR2 from the germline V gene are SGHTA and FQGNSA. The CDR3 loop reads CATSLAGGPKGTDTQYF. The DNA for the CDR3 is TGTGCCACCTCCCTAGCGGGGGGGCCTAAGGGCACAGATACGCAGTATTTT.

The V and J genes are TRBV28 and TRBJ1-6, with D tentatively TRBD1 (5 bases). The V gene's germline CDR1 is MDHEN and CDR2 SYDVKM. The CDR3 is 14 amino acids. The ends were cut back, 5 bases at V and 9 bases at J, with 14 bases in the middle. CDR3 region: CASSIGGSGSPLHF. The CDR3 DNA is TGTGCCAGCAGTATCGGGGGGTCGGGTTCACCCCTCCACTTT.

The chain employs TRBV5-8 and TRBJ2-5; 8 nucleotides align to TRBD1. V shed 3 bases and J 5 bases; nucleotides not matched to a gene: 3. The CDR3 totals 13 residues. Germline-derived CDR1 and CDR2 are SGHTS and YDEGEE. CDR3: CASSWDRRETQYF. The CDR3 coding sequence is TGTGCCAGCAGCTGGGACAGGCGGGAGACCCAGTACTTC. The entire variable domain, with the rest obtained from reference TRBV5-8 and TRBJ2-5, is as follows: EAGVTQSPTHLIKTRGQQATLRCSPISGHTSVYWYQQALGLGLQFLLWYDEGEERNRGNFPPRFSGRQFPNYSSELNVNALELEDSALYLCASSWDRRETQYFGPGTRLLVL.